This note documents a single TCR beta chain sequence. Authors' processing steps: Reference gene primer amplification gave estimated nucleated cell counts. The protocol was immunoSEQ multiplex PCR, while the TCRdb copy is restricted to in-frame clones and leaves out a portion. The D gene and trimming were derived from the DNA, and the V and J assignments and clone size from that table. The sample lists about 78,000 clones, about nine tenths occurring once. These data originate in a study of blood T cell repertoires in COVID-19. The V end was cut by 2 bases, the J end by 3 bases, with 11 bases between. This CDR3 has 15 residues. Germline V gene lookup returns CDR1 MNHEY and CDR2 SMNVEV (reference sequence).

The TCR comes from a woman aged 45-60 years in a cohort sampled during active COVID-19. Sample: peripheral blood. The J gene is TRBJ1-5, the V gene TRBV27, with D uncertain. CDR3 in amino acids: CASSLGRNLNQPQHF. CDR3 sequence (DNA): TGTGCCAGCAGTTTAGGCAGAAACCTCAATCAGCCCCAGCATTTT.